The rows below give T cell receptor beta chains drawn from one sample of a study of blood T cells in healthy people across ages. TCRdb re-analysed the 5' RACE reads in MiXCR, keeping a single row per CDR3 protein. The sample lists some 900,000 distinct CDR3 sequences, under 50% occurring once. The specimen sequenced was blood. These receptors came from a man aged 25 to 40 in good health. The conserved cysteine and the conserved F or W are not part of the CDR3 here.

TRBV20-1,TRBJ1-1,SARDFRADTEAF
TRBV11-2,TRBJ2-1,ASSLRGGLWNEQF
TRBV11-2,TRBJ2-7,ASSLNRGGHYEQY
TRBV4-1,TRBJ2-5,ASSQLERGQETQY
TRBV7-9,TRBJ2-5,ASSRIMGGQETQY
TRBV7-3,TRBJ2-7,ASGTGTDSYEQY
TRBV4-1,TRBJ1-3,ASSQDLRTGGVGNTIY
TRBV21-1,-,ASSSRHPKRETQY
TRBV6-1,TRBJ2-7,ASEGDRAYEQY
TRBV7-2,TRBJ2-1,ASSPRDFSYNEQF
TRBV20-1,TRBJ1-2,SARDVRGDSYGYT
TRBV29-1,TRBJ2-7,SVEGTGAIYEQY
TRBV11-1,TRBJ2-5,ASSYSRGQQETQY
TRBV21-1,TRBJ2-4,ASRVYLGGLAKNIQY
TRBV6-1,TRBJ2-5,ASSGGIRLETQY
TRBV5-1,TRBJ2-7,ASSFPGSGYEQY
TRBV11-2,TRBJ1-6,ASSLFQVLEPLH
TRBV20-1,TRBJ2-7,SASGTGIYEQY
TRBV5-1,TRBJ2-3,ASKVGEYRDTQY
TRBV7-9,TRBJ1-2,ASSLETGHWEGYT
TRBV20-1,TRBJ2-2,SARRGTGQTGELF
TRBV6-6,TRBJ2-1,ASSYSGGAGGFNEQF
TRBV29-1,TRBJ2-7,SVETSEYYEQY
TRBV3-1,TRBJ2-1,ASSPGPSGYNEQF
TRBV12-3/TRBV12-4,TRBJ1-2,ASRGGANYGYT
TRBV4-3,TRBJ1-6,ASSQDSGYNSPLH
TRBV19,TRBJ2-4,ASSLGTSGYKNIQY
TRBV2,TRBJ1-4,ASSGGGGEKLF
TRBV6-2/TRBV6-3,TRBJ2-1,ASTRTSGGQSSYNEQF
TRBV10-3,TRBJ1-5,ATRGSNQPQH
TRBV5-1,TRBJ2-3,ASSSGEPPDTQY
TRBV20-1,TRBJ2-7,SAARGGDYEQY
TRBV5-1,TRBJ1-5,ASSLEGVPNQPQH
TRBV12-3/TRBV12-4,-,ASSPLTPSGEQY
TRBV29-1,TRBJ2-3,SVEGVVTDTRY
TRBV20-1,TRBJ2-5,SARDPNRDSQETQY
TRBV14,TRBJ2-7,ASSDAHPVQLLSYEQY
TRBV7-9,TRBJ2-5,ASSFGGRGPETQY
TRBV10-3,TRBJ1-4,AITDGVGKLF
TRBV7-8,TRBJ1-4,ASSLGQGPRNEKLF
TRBV12-3/TRBV12-4,TRBJ1-5,ASSLAGGGNQPQH
TRBV3-1,TRBJ1-2,ASSPGTGFYGYT
TRBV9,TRBJ2-3,ASSKGGTGWPDTQY